The 3 T cell receptor beta chains in this list originate from one sample, sequenced in a study of Ad26.COV2.S vaccination and SARS-CoV-2 variants. Treatment given: roughly 20 received Ad26.COV2.S at low or high dose, single or two shots; roughly five received placebo; per-sample allocation not given. Collection of the samples took place on day 63 after the first injection of vaccine or placebo. Repertoires were generated with immunoSEQ multiplex PCR, while TCRdb's copy carries only in-frame clones and drops some. The sample has about 480,000 clones; around 85% are singletons. The specimen was peripheral blood, collected in a trial of Ad26.COV2.S vaccine versus placebo. The source of these receptors is a person aged 18-65 years who received the Ad26.COV2.S COVID-19 vaccine or a placebo.

This clone was counted a few times. Here the CDR3 DNA reads TGTGCCAGTAGTAGCCAGAGCAATCAGCCCCAGCATTTT. Translating gives CASSSQSNQPQHF. The rearrangement uses TRBV19 and TRBJ1-5; D ambiguous. CDR1 and CDR2 from the germline V gene are LNHDA and SQIVND (reference sequence). The CDR3 consists of 13 residues. V lost 4 bases to trimming and J lost 1 base, with 5 bases between them. Complete variable domain (other parts from reference TRBV19 and TRBJ1-5): DGGITQSPKYLFRKEGQNVTLSCEQNLNHDAMYWYRQDPGQGLRLIYYSQIVNDFQKGDIAEGYSVSREKKESFPLTVTSAQKNPTAFYLCASSSQSNQPQHFGDGTRLSIL.

This rearrangement joins TRBV15 to TRBJ1-1; tentatively, D is TRBD1 (6 bases). Germline V gives CDR1 LNHNV, CDR2 YYDKDF (reference sequence). Trimming removed 2 bases at V and 0 bases at J, with 10 bases between. The CDR3 totals 15 residues. CDR3 nucleotides: TGTGCCACCAGCAGACGGACAGAACTGAACACTGAAGCTTTCTTT. This sequence encodes CATSRRTELNTEAFF.

The V call is TRBV6-1, the J call TRBJ1-6; possible D gene TRBD1, 5 bases. The CDR3 is 16 amino acids. Looked up from germline, CDR1 is MNHNS and CDR2 is SASEGT. The germline V and J ends were trimmed by 2 bases and 7 bases, with 15 bases remaining between them. The CDR3 DNA sequence: TGTGCCAGCAGTGAAATCGGGCAGGGTAAAAATTCACCCCTCCACTTT. Translating it yields CASSEIGQGKNSPLHF.